The T cell receptor (beta chain) described here comes from a study of response to subunit inactivated influenza vaccine. TCRdb analysed the RT-PCR reads with MiXCR anew, one entry per CDR3 protein. The data contain about 500,000 distinct CDR3 sequences, 16% of them singletons. Per the germline V gene, CDR1 is SGHVS and CDR2 is FQNEAQ. The CDR3 totals 13 residues. V shed 6 bases and J 5 bases; nucleotides not matched to a gene: 7. This clonotype was detected a few times. This specimen consisted of CD4+ T cells sorted from PBMCs, obtained less than 30 months after vaccination. The sequence was obtained from a man between 50 and 75 years old who received an inactivated influenza vaccine. This chain connects TRBV7-8 to TRBJ2-7, with 7 nucleotides matching TRBD2. DNA for the CDR3: TGTGCCAGCAGTAAATCGGGACTAAACGAGCAGTACTTC. The encoded protein is CASSKSGLNEQYF. The variable domain in full, with the rest retrieved from reference TRBV7-8 and TRBJ2-7, is GAGVSQSPRYKVAKRGQDVALRCDPISGHVSLFWYQQALGQGPEFLTYFQNEAQLDKSGLPSDRFFAERPEGSVSTLKIQRTQQEDSAVYLCASSKSGLNEQYFGPGTRLTVT.